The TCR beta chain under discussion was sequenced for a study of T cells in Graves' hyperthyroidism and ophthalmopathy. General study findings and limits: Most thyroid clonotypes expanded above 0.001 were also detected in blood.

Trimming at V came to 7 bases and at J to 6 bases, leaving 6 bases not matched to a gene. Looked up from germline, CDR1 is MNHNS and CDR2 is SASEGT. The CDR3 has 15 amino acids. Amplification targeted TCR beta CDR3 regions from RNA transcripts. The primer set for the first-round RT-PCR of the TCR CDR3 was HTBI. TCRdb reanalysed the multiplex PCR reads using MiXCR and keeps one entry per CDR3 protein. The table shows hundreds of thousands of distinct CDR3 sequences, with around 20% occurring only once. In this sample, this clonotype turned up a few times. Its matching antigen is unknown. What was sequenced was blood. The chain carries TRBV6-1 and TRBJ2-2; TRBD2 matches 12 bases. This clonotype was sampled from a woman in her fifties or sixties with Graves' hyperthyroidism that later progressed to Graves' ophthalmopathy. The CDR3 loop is CASKPSGGASGELFF. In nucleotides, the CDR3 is TGTGCCAGCAAACCTAGCGGGGGGGCCTCCGGGGAGCTGTTTTTT.